These 11 T cell receptor beta chains were sequenced from one sample in a study of T cells in localized non-small cell lung cancer. Data came from immunoSEQ multiplex PCR; TCRdb stores just in-frame clones and leaves some out. The data hold about 31,000 clones, with approximately 94% observed a single time. The sequences come from peripheral blood, collected before any cancer treatment. These receptor sequences come from a woman aged 35 to 69 with stage I lung adenocarcinoma.

Here the CDR3 reads CASSFLEATLTDTQYF. CDR3 sequence (DNA): TGTGCCAGCAGCTTCTTGGAGGCCACTCTCACAGATACGCAGTATTTT. The V call is TRBV7-8, the J call TRBJ2-3, with D possibly matching TRBD2 (5 bases). Trimming stripped 3 bases from V and 2 bases from J, with 15 bases between. Per the germline V gene, CDR1 is SGHVS and CDR2 is FQNEAQ. The CDR3 extends over 16 amino acids.

This sequence joins TRBV7-3 and TRBJ1-1, with a weak D call TRBD1 (6 bases). The CDR3 is 17 amino acids. Trimming removed 1 base from V and 1 base from J, with 16 bases in between. Per the germline V gene, CDR1 is SGHTA and CDR2 is FQGTGA. CDR3 residues: CASSLKAVQGRNTEAFF. The CDR3 DNA reads TGTGCCAGCAGCTTAAAAGCAGTGCAGGGGAGGAACACTGAAGCTTTCTTT.

The rearrangement links TRBV28 to TRBJ1-1, with a weak D call TRBD1 (6 bases). Germline V gives CDR1 MDHEN, CDR2 SYDVKM. The CDR3 contains 13 residues. The V gene lost 3 bases and the J gene lost 7 bases, with 12 bases spanning the gap. CDR3 DNA sequence: TGTGCCAGCAGTTTGGGGGGGGCCAGTGAAGCTTTCTTT. Its translation is CASSLGGASEAFF. The entire variable domain, with the rest obtained from reference TRBV28 and TRBJ1-1, is as follows: DVKVTQSSRYLVKRTGEKVFLECVQDMDHENMFWYRQDPGLGLRLIYFSYDVKMKEKGDIPEGYSVSREKKERFSLILESASTNQTSMYLCASSLGGASEAFFGQGTRLTVV.

The CDR3 is CASSYGGLSYNEQFF. The CDR3 DNA sequence: TGTGCCAGCAGTTATGGCGGCCTCTCCTACAATGAGCAGTTCTTC. V is TRBV6-6 and J is TRBJ2-1; no definite D call. The CDR3 sequence is 15 residues long. V was trimmed by 3 bases and J by 0 bases, leaving 9 bases between them. Germline assignment: CDR1 MNHNY and CDR2 SVGAGI (reference sequence).

This clone was seen only once. V usage is TRBV18 and J usage is TRBJ1-1; D is uncertain. V was trimmed by 2 bases and J by 1 base, leaving 11 bases between them. The CDR3 contains 15 residues. Germline loops: CDR1 KGHSH, CDR2 LQKENI. The CDR3 spells CASSPRSRGNTEAFF. As DNA, the CDR3 is TGTGCCAGCTCACCAAGGTCGCGGGGGAACACTGAAGCTTTCTTT.

In its sample, this clone was seen once. The chain uses TRBV19 and TRBJ1-2; D gene ambiguous. This CDR3 region has 12 residues. Germline values: CDR1 LNHDA, CDR2 SQIVND (reference sequence). Trimming left V 1 base short and J 12 bases short, with 12 bases between. CDR3 sequence: CASSIGAEQNTF. For the CDR3, the DNA is TGTGCCAGTAGTATAGGGGCGGAACAAAACACCTTC.

The gene calls are TRBV4-3 and TRBJ1-1; no clear D gene. CDR1 is LGHNA, CDR2 YSLEER, per germline. CDR3 length: 15 residues. V was pared by 4 bases and J by 0 bases, with 12 bases between. CDR3 sequence (DNA): TGCGCCAGCAGCCCCGAGGGCCTTATGAACACTGAAGCTTTCTTT. Protein: CASSPEGLMNTEAFF.

This chain uses TRBV7-9 with TRBJ2-3; the match to TRBD2 covers 11 bases. CDR1 is SEHNR and CDR2 is FQNEAQ in the germline V gene (reference sequence). This CDR3 has 17 amino acids. The V gene end was trimmed by 7 bases and the J gene end by 2 bases; junction bases not matched to a gene: 11. CDR3: CASNSGSSGGYTDTQYF. CDR3 DNA: TGTGCCAGCAACTCAGGATCTAGCGGGGGGTACACAGATACGCAGTATTTT.

The J gene is TRBJ2-1, the V gene TRBV7-2; the D gene is possibly TRBD1 (6 bases). CDR3 size: 14 residues. The V gene lost 2 bases and the J gene lost 6 bases, with 11 bases spanning the gap. Germline-derived CDR1 and CDR2 are SGHTA and FQGNSA. CDR3 sequence reads: CASSLTGLVNEQFF. The DNA for the CDR3 is TGTGCCAGCAGCTTAACAGGGTTGGTCAATGAGCAGTTCTTC.

The rearrangement links TRBV20-1 to TRBJ1-1, with D uncertain. Trimming pared 6 bases from V and 9 bases from J, leaving 11 bases between. Germline V lookup: CDR1 DFQATT, CDR2 SNEGSKA (reference sequence). The CDR3 is 10 amino acids. CDR3 sequence reads: CSAAEEKAFF. CDR3 nucleotides: TGCAGTGCAGCGGAGGAGAAAGCTTTCTTT.

The genes are TRBV6-6 and TRBJ1-2, with D possibly matching TRBD1 (6 bases). CDR1 MNHNY and CDR2 SVGAGI come from the germline V gene (reference sequence). V gave up 6 bases and J gave up 3 bases, with 14 bases separating them. The CDR3 has 14 amino acids. The CDR3 loop is CASSWDKEDYGYTF. The CDR3 DNA reads as TGTGCCAGCAGCTGGGACAAAGAGGACTATGGCTACACCTTC.